The 26 T cell receptor beta chains below were found in one sample sequenced in a study of vaccination effects on CD4 cells after COVID-19. TCRdb's copy holds only in-frame clones and misses some; the assay was immunoSEQ multiplex PCR. The sample contains approximately 40,000 clones, more than 75% of which appear only once. CD4+ T cell isolation took place after 10 days of culture. These receptors' antigens are unknown. The sequences come from CD4+ T cells from PBMCs cultured without peptide, collected before COVID-19 vaccination. The receptors were sampled from a human donor who received a COVID-19 vaccine.

The V call is TRBV6-4, the J call TRBJ1-1, with 8 nucleotides matching TRBD1. Germline V gene sequence: CDR1 MRHNA, CDR2 SNTAGT. The CDR3 contains 13 residues. V lost 0 bases to trimming and J lost 9 bases; unmatched junction nucleotides: 3. In nucleotides, the CDR3 is TGTGCCAGCAGTGACTCTCTCAGGGGGCAAGCTTTCTTT. Encoded protein: CASSDSLRGQAFF.

The rearrangement uses TRBV29-1 and TRBJ2-5; D might be TRBD1 (5 bases). V lost 6 bases, J lost 7 bases, and 21 bases lay in between. This CDR3 has 14 residues. Germline V CDR1 and CDR2: SQVTM, ANQGSEA. The CDR3 nucleotides are TGCAGCGTCGATCCGGTTCAGGGTGTAGGGACCCAGTACTTC. Protein sequence: CSVDPVQGVGTQYF.

J is TRBJ2-3 and V is TRBV21-1. TRBV21-1 is a pseudogene locus. The CDR3 length is 12 residues. CDR3 DNA sequence: TGTGCCAGCATCCCGATTAGGAATACGCAGTATTTT. Translated: CASIPIRNTQYF.

This chain joins TRBV2 and TRBJ1-5, with D possibly being TRBD1 (6 bases). With 5 bases removed from V and 2 bases from J, the gap between germline ends came to 10 bases. In germline, CDR1 is SNHLY, CDR2 FYNNEI. This CDR3 comprises 14 residues. This CDR3 reads CASSNKGGNQPQHF. CDR3 nucleotide sequence: TGTGCCAGCAGTAATAAGGGGGGCAATCAGCCCCAGCATTTT.

The gene calls are TRBV5-4 and TRBJ2-5; D tentatively fits TRBD1 or TRBD2 (5 bases each). The ends were cut back, 3 bases at V and 5 bases at J, with 17 bases in the middle. The CDR3 spans 15 residues. Germline CDR1 reads SGHNT; CDR2 reads YYREEE (reference sequence). The CDR3 loop reads CASSSIRDEGETQYF. CDR3 DNA sequence: TGTGCCAGCAGCTCAATCAGGGATGAGGGGGAGACCCAGTACTTC.

The rearrangement links TRBV21-1 to TRBJ2-1; the table gives TRBD2 as D, unverified against the DNA. TRBV21-1 corresponds to a pseudogene. The CDR3 spans 17 residues. In DNA form, the CDR3 reads TGTGCCAGCAGCAGACTTAGCGGGGAGTGCTCCTACAATGAGCAGTTCTTC. Protein: CASSRLSGECSYNEQFF.

The V gene is TRBV6-6, the J gene TRBJ1-2; 7 bases line up with TRBD1. The germline V gene has CDR1 MNHNY and CDR2 SVGAGI (reference sequence). After removal of 5 bases from V and 8 bases from J, the junction contained 8 bases not matched to a gene. This CDR3 contains 13 residues. The CDR3 region is CASSNSQGDGYTF. In DNA, the CDR3 is TGTGCCAGCAGTAATTCTCAGGGGGACGGCTACACCTTC.

The rearrangement joins TRBV4-3 to TRBJ1-3, with D possibly being TRBD1 (5 bases). Deletions cut 0 bases from V and 4 bases from J, with 10 bases between. This CDR3 has 15 amino acids. Germline CDR1 LGHNA, CDR2 YSLEER. The CDR3 protein is CASSQEQGAGNTIYF. The DNA for the CDR3 is TGCGCCAGCAGCCAAGAGCAGGGCGCCGGAAACACCATATATTTT.

The chain is built from TRBV7-3 and TRBJ2-6; D ambiguous. CDR1 and CDR2 (germline): SGHTA, FQGTGA. V was pared by 2 bases and J by 0 bases, with 14 bases between. This CDR3 is built from 18 residues. This chain's CDR3 is CASSLFGFGPSGANVLTF. For the CDR3, the DNA is TGTGCCAGCAGCTTATTTGGCTTCGGACCCTCTGGGGCCAACGTCCTGACTTTC.

This chain links TRBV4-2 with TRBJ2-2; 15 bases align to TRBD2. This CDR3 spans 16 amino acids. The germline V gene encodes CDR1 LGHNA and CDR2 YNFKEQ. Trimming removed 6 bases from V and 5 bases from J; junction bases left unmatched: 4. This chain's CDR3 is CASRGLAGGETGELFF. CDR3 coding DNA: TGTGCCAGCAGGGGACTAGCGGGGGGAGAAACCGGGGAGCTGTTTTTT.

This CDR3 is CASSSRVSGTGRNQPQHF. CDR3 bases: TGTGCCAGTAGTAGCAGGGTTTCTGGTACAGGGAGAAATCAGCCCCAGCATTTT. The V gene is TRBV19, the J gene TRBJ1-5, with a weak D call TRBD1 (6 bases). Trimming left V 4 bases short and J 4 bases short, with 23 bases between. The CDR3 covers 18 residues. Germline-derived CDR1 and CDR2 are LNHDA and SQIVND (reference sequence). Full variable domain (outside the CDR3, taken from reference TRBV19 and TRBJ1-5): DGGITQSPKYLFRKEGQNVTLSCEQNLNHDAMYWYRQDPGQGLRLIYYSQIVNDFQKGDIAEGYSVSREKKESFPLTVTSAQKNPTAFYLCASSSRVSGTGRNQPQHFGDGTRLSIL.

As to this clone: At one end, the junction sequence differs from germline, possibly due to a read error. The chain employs TRBV10-3 and TRBJ1-2, with TRBD1 matching 8 bases. Germline assignment: CDR1 ENHRY and CDR2 SYGVKD. The CDR3 runs 12 residues. The CDR3 DNA follows: TGTGCCATCAGTGAGCTGGACAGGGCCCCCTTCTTC. This translates into CAISELDRAPFF.

This clone was observed a few times. The chain employs TRBV28 and TRBJ1-4; 7 bases are a match to TRBD1. Germline CDR1 and CDR2: MDHEN and SYDVKM. CDR3 length: 15 residues. V lost 7 bases to trimming and J lost 5 bases; unmatched junction nucleotides: 10. In nucleotides, the CDR3 is TGTGCCAGCAACCCAGGGGGGACAGCGAATGAAAAACTGTTTTTT. This sequence encodes CASNPGGTANEKLFF.

This sequence joins TRBV30 and TRBJ1-4; D gene uncertain. The CDR3 extends over 14 amino acids. Germline-derived CDR1 and CDR2 are GTSNPN and SVGIG (reference sequence). Trimming took 0 bases from V and 8 from J, leaving 13 bases between them. The CDR3 reads CAWSVRRFGEKLFF. CDR3 nucleotide sequence: TGTGCCTGGAGTGTACGTAGGTTCGGGGAAAAACTGTTTTTT.

This rearrangement joins TRBV20-1 to TRBJ2-7; D uncertain. The V end lost 4 bases, the J end lost 2 bases, and 6 bases lay between the germline ends. Per the germline V gene, CDR1 is DFQATT and CDR2 is SNEGSKA (reference sequence). The CDR3 totals 11 residues. CDR3 residues: CSATGPYEQYV. The CDR3 DNA reads TGCAGTGCTACTGGGCCCTACGAGCAGTACGTC.

Within the sample, this clone is medium-sized. This chain joins TRBV7-6 and TRBJ2-3, with 10 bases lining up with TRBD2. There are 15 residues in the CDR3. The germline V gene has CDR1 SGHVS and CDR2 FNYEAQ. V shed 2 bases, J shed 3 bases, and the junction held 2 bases outside the gene matches. The CDR3 spells CASSLLAGVTDTQYF. In DNA form, the CDR3 reads TGTGCCAGCAGCTTACTAGCGGGGGTGACAGATACGCAGTATTTT.

This clone was seen just once. The chain employs TRBV6-5 and TRBJ2-7; D is perhaps TRBD1 or TRBD2 (5 bases each). The V gene lost 0 bases and the J gene lost 6 bases, with 12 bases spanning the gap. Germline V gives CDR1 MNHEY, CDR2 SVGAGI. This CDR3 is 14 amino acids long. CDR3 protein: CASSYSGTIGEQYV. In DNA, the CDR3 is TGTGCCAGCAGTTACTCCGGGACGATCGGCGAGCAGTACGTC.

The rearrangement uses TRBV18 and TRBJ2-3; D perhaps matches TRBD1 (6 bases). The V end lost 3 bases, the J end lost 2 bases, and 18 bases lay between the germline ends. This CDR3 region has 17 residues. Germline V gene data show CDR1 as KGHSH and CDR2 as LQKENI. The chain's CDR3 is CASSPSGTKKYTDTQYF. The CDR3 DNA sequence: TGTGCCAGCTCACCCTCCGGGACAAAAAAGTACACAGATACGCAGTATTTT.

The genes are TRBV5-1 and TRBJ1-6; D remains ambiguous. V was pared by 4 bases and J by 8 bases, with 7 bases between. The germline V gene encodes CDR1 SGHRS and CDR2 YFSETQ. This CDR3 has 12 amino acids. CDR3 DNA: TGCGCCAGCAGCCGTGGAGATTCACCCCTCCACTTT. This sequence encodes CASSRGDSPLHF. Combining the CDR3 with reference TRBV5-1 and TRBJ1-6 gives the whole variable domain KAGVTQTPRYLIKTRGQQVTLSCSPISGHRSVSWYQQTPGQGLQFLFEYFSETQRNKGNFPGRFSGRQFSNSRSEMNVSTLELGDSALYLCASSRGDSPLHFGNGTRLTVT.

The chain couples TRBV5-4 to TRBJ2-7; D is perhaps TRBD1 (6 bases). Per the germline V gene, CDR1 is SGHNT and CDR2 is YYREEE (reference sequence). The CDR3 loop spans 13 amino acids. V was shortened by 4 bases and J by 2 bases, with 10 bases between the two germline ends. The CDR3: CASSTDRAYEQYV. In DNA form, the CDR3 reads TGTGCCAGCAGCACGGACAGAGCCTACGAGCAGTACGTC.

The chain has TRBV27 and TRBJ1-1, with D possibly TRBD1 on 6 matching bases. V lost 1 base and J lost 11, with 20 bases in between. Per germline, CDR1 MNHEY and CDR2 SMNVEV (reference sequence). This CDR3 is 15 amino acids long. The CDR3 sequence is CASSLLGGGGTRAFF. The CDR3 region has the DNA TGTGCCAGCAGTTTATTGGGAGGGGGTGGAACGAGGGCTTTCTTT.

The CDR3 DNA sequence: TGTGCCAGCAGTGGGACAGCAGAGACCCAGTACTTC. It codes for CASSGTAETQYF. This chain joins TRBV6-6 and TRBJ2-5, with 7 bases matching TRBD1. The CDR3 loop spans 12 amino acids. Germline CDR1 is MNHNY and CDR2 is SVGAGI (reference sequence). Germline trimming cut 5 bases from V and 4 bases from J; bases unmatched to any gene: 1.

The chain has TRBV5-1 and TRBJ2-3, with 7 bases fitting TRBD1. CDR1 and CDR2 from the germline V gene are SGHRS and YFSETQ. This CDR3 is 15 amino acids long. Germline trimming cut 4 bases from V and 2 bases from J; bases unmatched to any gene: 7. DNA for the CDR3: TGCGCCAGCAGCATCCTGACAGGGCCCACAGATACGCAGTATTTT. Translating it yields CASSILTGPTDTQYF.

The chain joins TRBV24-1 to TRBJ2-5; D may correspond to TRBD1 or TRBD2 (5 bases each). This CDR3 contains 13 residues. V was pared by 9 bases and J by 4 bases, with 14 bases between. Germline V gene sequence: CDR1 KGHDR, CDR2 SFDVKD. CDR3 sequence: CATGVVGVETQYF. Here the CDR3 DNA reads TGTGCCACCGGGGTTGTGGGGGTAGAGACCCAGTACTTC.

The genes are TRBV5-1 and TRBJ2-1; 14 positions match TRBD2. This CDR3 comprises 15 residues. The J segment lost 5 bases and the V segment lost 3 bases, leaving 1 base of the junction unmatched. Germline V gives CDR1 SGHRS, CDR2 YFSETQ. The CDR3 reads CASSWTSGGHNEQFF. The CDR3 DNA reads as TGCGCCAGCAGCTGGACTAGCGGGGGGCACAATGAGCAGTTCTTC.

The chain couples TRBV9 to TRBJ2-3; D not resolved. Trimming pared 4 bases from V and 3 bases from J, leaving 15 bases between. The CDR3 consists of 15 residues. CDR1 and CDR2 (germline): SGDLS, YYNGEE. The CDR3 here is CASSPLSSITDTQYF. CDR3 nucleotides: TGTGCCAGCAGCCCCCTTTCTAGTATTACAGATACGCAGTATTTT.